This is a list of T cell receptor beta chains from one sample in a study of persistence of HIV-infected CD4 T cells. Method: immunoSEQ multiplex PCR; TCRdb's copy keeps in-frame clones and lacks some. This sample yields 23,000 or so clones, of which approximately 74% are seen a single time; roughly 1.9% belongs to the top ten. No cognate antigen is known for these TCRs. This sample comprised CD4+ T cells sorted from PBMCs after roughly 18-hour stimulation, obtained from a patient who received antiretroviral therapy. Receptor source: an adult man with HIV who was CMV-seropositive. Each CDR3 is given with its conserved first and last residue. A D gene is named only where the DNA matches it firmly. The listing skips clone size in some rows; elsewhere it reads once, few, many or a size class.

v_call	d_call	clone_size	j_call	cdr3_length	cdr3_nt	cdr3_aa
TRBV5-5	TRBD1	-	TRBJ2-1	15	TGTGCCAGCAGCCAGGACAGGGGGACCTACAATGAGCAGTTCTTC	CASSQDRGTYNEQFF
TRBV19	-	-	TRBJ1-1	13	TGTGCCAGTACTCGGGGCCTCAACACTGAAGCTTTCTTT	CASTRGLNTEAFF
TRBV19	TRBD2	few	TRBJ2-1	15	TGTGCCAGTAGTATATCTAGCGGGTCCCACAATGAGCAGTTCTTC	CASSISSGSHNEQFF
TRBV6-5	TRBD1	-	TRBJ1-5	15	TGTGCCAGCAGACCGGACAGGGAGGTGAATCAGCCCCAGCATTTT	CASRPDREVNQPQHF
TRBV9	-	-	TRBJ1-1	14	TGTGCCAGCAGCGTAATGCGGGGTAACACTGAAGCTTTCTTT	CASSVMRGNTEAFF
TRBV5-1	-	few	TRBJ2-1	15	TGCGCCAGCAGCTTGTGGGCAGGGCCGAGTAATGAGCAGTTCTTC	CASSLWAGPSNEQFF
TRBV7-2	TRBD2	-	TRBJ2-5	16	TGTGCCAGCAGCTTTCTAGCGGGGGGTGGGCAAGAGACCCAGTACTTC	CASSFLAGGGQETQYF
TRBV29-1	TRBD1	-	TRBJ2-3	15	TGCAGCGTTGAAGGGGGACAGGGGAGCAGAGATACGCAGTATTTT	CSVEGGQGSRDTQYF
TRBV6-1	TRBD1	-	TRBJ1-4	17	TGTGCCAGCAGTGAACGACAGGGGCCTAGCGAGAGGGAAAAACTGTTTTTT	CASSERQGPSEREKLFF
TRBV6-6	-	-	TRBJ2-3	15	TGTGCCAGCTCCGTATGGGGGGCGGGCACAGATACGCAGTATTTT	CASSVWGAGTDTQYF
TRBV9	TRBD2	once	TRBJ2-1	16	TGTGCCAGCAGCGTAGCGAGCGGGGGCAAAGACAATGAGCAGTTCTTC	CASSVASGGKDNEQFF
TRBV19	TRBD1	-	TRBJ1-2	13	TGTGCCAGCACCCAGGTGGAGGGGGCTGGCTACACCTTC	CASTQVEGAGYTF
TRBV28	-	once	TRBJ2-1	12	TGTGCCAGCAGTTTAACCGGTCATGAGCAGTTCTTC	CASSLTGHEQFF
TRBV6-5	-	-	TRBJ1-4	16	TGTGCCAGCAGTTACTTCGGGCAGAAGCGTAATGAAAAACTGTTTTTT	CASSYFGQKRNEKLFF
TRBV9	TRBD2	-	TRBJ2-1	16	TGTGCCAGCAGCACTTTAGCGGGGGGCTTGTACAATGAGCAGTTCTTC	CASSTLAGGLYNEQFF
TRBV18	TRBD1	once	TRBJ1-5	18	TGTGCCAGCTCACCCCCTGGAGCCGGGACAGGGAAGAATCAGCCCCAGCATTTT	CASSPPGAGTGKNQPQHF
TRBV7-9	-	-	TRBJ2-7	13	TGTGCCAGCAGCTTAGCAGGGGGCTACGAGCAGTACTTC	CASSLAGGYEQYF
TRBV7-2	TRBD2	-	TRBJ2-3	16	TGTGCCAGCAGCCCGGAGGGGCGGGGGGGCACAGATACGCAGTATTTT	CASSPEGRGGTDTQYF
TRBV7-6	-	-	TRBJ2-6	15	TGTGCCAGCAGCTTAGCCAGCTCTGGGGCCAACGTCCTGACTTTC	CASSLASSGANVLTF
TRBV28	-	-	TRBJ2-3	14	TGTGCCAGCAGTCAACGCCAGGGGGGCGCCCTCGCGTATTTT	CASSQRQGGALAYF
TRBV5-4	-	-	TRBJ2-1	12	TGTGCCAGCAGCTTGGGAATGAATGAGCAGTTCTTC	CASSLGMNEQFF
TRBV10-3	-	-	TRBJ2-3	17	TGTGCCATCAGGACCCTGAGGGGGGGGGCACAAACAGATACGCAGTATTTT	CAIRTLRGGAQTDTQYF
TRBV7-9	-	-	TRBJ1-1	13	TGTGCCAGCAGCTTAAATAGACAGTCTGAAGCTTTCTTT	CASSLNRQSEAFF
TRBV18	-	few	TRBJ1-1	16	TGTGCCAGCTCACCACTAGCACAGGGAGACAGGACTGAAGCTTTCTTT	CASSPLAQGDRTEAFF
TRBV9	-	-	TRBJ2-6	16	TGTGCCAGCAGCCCCAGAGATGGGGCTAGGGCCAACGTCCTGACTTTC	CASSPRDGARANVLTF
TRBV15	-	-	TRBJ2-1	15	TGTGCCACCAGCACGGGAACATATGGGGTGCATGAGCAGTTCTTC	CATSTGTYGVHEQFF
TRBV6-6	TRBD1	once	TRBJ1-4	16	TGTGCCAGCAGTTCCTTATCACGGACAGGGTATGAAAAACTGTTTTTT	CASSSLSRTGYEKLFF
TRBV20-1	-	-	TRBJ2-7	14	TGCAGTGCTAGTCGGACGACAGGAGCCTACGAGCAGTACTTC	CSASRTTGAYEQYF
TRBV5-1	TRBD2	-	TRBJ2-3	15	TGCGCCAGCAGCTTGGGTGGGGGGGACTTTGATACGCAGTATTTT	CASSLGGGDFDTQYF
TRBV23-1	TRBD1	-	TRBJ2-2	15	TGCGCCAGCAGTCAACACGCGACAGGGGGCCGGGAGCTGTTTTTT	CASSQHATGGRELFF
TRBV10-3	-	-	TRBJ1-2	14	TGTGCCATCAGTCCCTTCGGGGGAGATTATGGCTACACCTTC	CAISPFGGDYGYTF
TRBV7-3	TRBD1	-	TRBJ1-2	15	TGTGCCAGCAGCTTAGGGCCGACAGGGGGCTATGGCTACACCTTC	CASSLGPTGGYGYTF
TRBV7-2	-	once	TRBJ1-2	15	TGTGCCAGCAGCTTAGTTACGTTCGTGAGCTATGGCTACACCTTC	CASSLVTFVSYGYTF
TRBV5-1	-	few	TRBJ1-4	15	TGCGCCAGCAGCTTACTACAGGCAACTAATGAAAAACTGTTTTTT	CASSLLQATNEKLFF
TRBV6-5	TRBD1	-	TRBJ1-1	14	TGTGCCAGCAGTTACCCGGGACAGGCCCAGCGAGCTTTCTTT	CASSYPGQAQRAFF
TRBV28	-	few	TRBJ1-2	14	TGTGCCAGCTATGGGGAAGTGAGGGGGTATGGCTACACCTTC	CASYGEVRGYGYTF
TRBV15	-	few	TRBJ1-5	13	TGTGCCACCAGCAGAGATGTCGATCAGCCCCAGCATTTT	CATSRDVDQPQHF
TRBV2	TRBD1	-	TRBJ2-7	14	TGTGCCAGCAGATACCTCAGGGGGACCTACGAGCAGTACTTC	CASRYLRGTYEQYF
TRBV10-3	TRBD1	-	TRBJ2-7	14	TGTGCCATCAGTGACCTCGGGACAGCCTACGAGCAGTACTTC	CAISDLGTAYEQYF
TRBV7-9	-	few	TRBJ1-2	14	TGTGCCAGCAGCCCCACGAGTGGCGACTATGGCTACACCTTC	CASSPTSGDYGYTF
TRBV12-5	-	-	TRBJ2-2	16	TGTGCTAGTGGTACTAACAGGAACACGAACACCGGGGAGCTGTTTTTT	CASGTNRNTNTGELFF
TRBV6-4	-	few	TRBJ1-1	13	TGTGCCAGCAGTGACTCGGCCCACACTGAAGCTTTCTTT	CASSDSAHTEAFF
TRBV19	TRBD1	-	TRBJ2-4	17	TGTGCCAGTAGTAACAAGGGACAGAAGATAGCCAAAAACATTCAGTACTTC	CASSNKGQKIAKNIQYF
TRBV5-6	-	-	TRBJ2-7	14	TGTGCCAGCAGCTTTTCCGGCCGCAGGGGCGAGCAGTACTTC	CASSFSGRRGEQYF
TRBV5-1	-	-	TRBJ1-1	14	TGCGCCAGCAGCTTAACAGGCCTAAACACTGAAGCTTTCTTT	CASSLTGLNTEAFF